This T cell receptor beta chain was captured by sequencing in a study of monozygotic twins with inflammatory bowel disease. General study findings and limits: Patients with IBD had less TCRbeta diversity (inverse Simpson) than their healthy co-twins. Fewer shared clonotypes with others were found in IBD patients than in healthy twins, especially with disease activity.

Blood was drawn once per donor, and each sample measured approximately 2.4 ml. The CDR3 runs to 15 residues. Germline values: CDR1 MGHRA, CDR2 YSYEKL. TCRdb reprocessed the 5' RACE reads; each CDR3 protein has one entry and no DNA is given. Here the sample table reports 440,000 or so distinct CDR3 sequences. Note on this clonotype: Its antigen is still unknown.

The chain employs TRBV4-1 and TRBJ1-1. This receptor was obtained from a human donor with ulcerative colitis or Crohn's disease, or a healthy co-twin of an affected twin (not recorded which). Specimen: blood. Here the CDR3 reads CASSQDTGQTTEAFF.